This is a list of T cell receptor beta chains from one sample in a study of beta chain features in type 1 diabetes. TCRdb's table, derived via immunoSEQ multiplex PCR, lists solely in-frame clones and lacks some. The repertoire has under 900,000 clones, roughly 16% of them found once; the top ten carry 0.02% to 0.025%. Material: naive CD4+ T cells from blood. The receptors stem from a woman aged 18-29 years in good health. The CDR3 runs from the conserved cysteine through the conserved F or W. D genes are given only for firm matches. Only part of the rows carry a size: once, few, many, or a class if the clone is expanded.

TRBV28	TRBD1	TRBJ2-1	NA	TGTGCCAGCAGTCCGGGACAGGGATCATTCCATGAGCAGTTCTTC	CASSPGQGSFHEQFF
TRBV28	TRBD1	TRBJ2-1	NA	TGTGCCAGCAGTCTGGAACAGGGGGCAGGCTACAATGAGCAGTTCTTC	CASSLEQGAGYNEQFF
TRBV2	NA	TRBJ1-5	NA	TGTGCCAGCAGTCCGGGGGTTCTACTGATACAGCCCCAGCATTTT	CASSPGVLLIQPQHF
TRBV28	NA	TRBJ1-5	few	TGTGCCAGCAGGGAGGGATCCTCGGGGGGCAATCAGCCCCAGCATTTT	CASREGSSGGNQPQHF
TRBV7-2	TRBD2	TRBJ2-3	NA	TGTGCCAGCACCCTCCTGGGACTAGCGGAATCAGATACGCAGTATTTT	CASTLLGLAESDTQYF
TRBV10-3	NA	TRBJ2-7	NA	TGTGCCACCGGGACAGGGGTAGCGGGAGGGACCTACGAGCAGTACTTC	CATGTGVAGGTYEQYF
TRBV28	NA	TRBJ1-2	few	TGTGCCAGCGCTCGTTCCTATGGCTACACCTTC	CASARSYGYTF
TRBV18	TRBD2	TRBJ2-7	few	TGTGCCAGCTCACCTAACCAGGGAGGGCGAGGCGAGCAGTACTTC	CASSPNQGGRGEQYF
TRBV15	NA	TRBJ2-1	few	TGTGCCACCAGCAGAGAACAAGGGGGTCTCCACTACAATGAGCAGTTCTTC	CATSREQGGLHYNEQFF
TRBV18	NA	TRBJ2-7	NA	TGTGCCAGCTCACCGGGCCAGTCAAGCTCCTACGAGCAGTACTTC	CASSPGQSSSYEQYF
TRBV11-2	TRBD1	TRBJ1-4	few	TGTGCCAGCAGGCGCACCGTCGGGACAGGACAAACTAATGAAAAACTGTTTTTT	CASRRTVGTGQTNEKLFF
TRBV6-6	NA	TRBJ2-1	few	TGTGCCAGCAGTTACCTTATGAGACTAGCCTACAATGAGCAGTTCTTC	CASSYLMRLAYNEQFF
TRBV11-2	NA	TRBJ2-3	few	TGTGCCAGCAGCTTGACACCCCTTAGCACAGATACGCAGTATTTT	CASSLTPLSTDTQYF
TRBV7-3	TRBD2	TRBJ2-1	NA	TGTGCCAGCAGCTCACCGAATACAACTAGCGGGCGAGAGATCTACAATGAGCAGTTCTTC	CASSSPNTTSGREIYNEQFF
TRBV28	NA	TRBJ2-5	few	TGTGCCAGCAGGTCAACTAGGGCCGAGTACTTC	CASRSTRAEYF
TRBV5-1	TRBD1	TRBJ2-6	NA	TGCGCCAGCAGCCGGACAGGGGCTGGGGCCAACGTCCTGACTTTC	CASSRTGAGANVLTF
TRBV5-1	NA	TRBJ1-1	NA	TGCGCCAGCAGCTTGGGGACCTCTAACACTGAAGCTTTCTTT	CASSLGTSNTEAFF
TRBV2	TRBD1	TRBJ2-5	NA	TGTGCCAGCACGTGGACAGGGGGCGGTAGGGAGACCCAGTACTTC	CASTWTGGGRETQYF
TRBV30	NA	TRBJ1-2	NA	TGTGCCTGGACTTCACAGGGACGATCGGGCTACACCTTC	CAWTSQGRSGYTF
TRBV7-6	TRBD2	TRBJ2-3	few	TGTGCCAGCAGCTTAATGGGGTCGACTAGCGGGGTCACAGATACGCAGTATTTT	CASSLMGSTSGVTDTQYF
TRBV9	NA	TRBJ2-3	NA	TGTGCCAGCAGCCGAGGGAGCACAGATACGCAGTATTTT	CASSRGSTDTQYF
TRBV7-8	NA	TRBJ2-1	NA	TGTGCCAGCAGCGCCTCAACCGGGAGCGGGTATGAGCAGTTCTTC	CASSASTGSGYEQFF
TRBV6-6	TRBD2	TRBJ2-5	NA	TGTGCCAGCAGAAGCCGGAGCGGGAGCGTCGTGAAGACCCAGTACTTC	CASRSRSGSVVKTQYF
TRBV4-3	NA	TRBJ2-1	few	TGCGCCAGCAGCCAAGATCCGCGGACACCATTGGGCAATGAGCAGTTCTTC	CASSQDPRTPLGNEQFF
TRBV7-2	NA	TRBJ1-5	few	TGTGCCAGCAGCCCAGGGGTGGGACAGCCCCAGCATTTT	CASSPGVGQPQHF
TRBV27	NA	TRBJ2-1	NA	TGTGCCAGCAGTAAACCGGGACTTCAAATGGGGGATGAGCAGTTCTTC	CASSKPGLQMGDEQFF
TRBV9	TRBD1	TRBJ1-6	NA	TGTGCCAGCAGCCCAATGGACAGGGCGTCGCCCTATTCACCCCTCCACTTT	CASSPMDRASPYSPLHF
TRBV5-6	NA	TRBJ2-7	few	TGTGCCAGCAGCTTTGGACCCTCGGGGAGAAGCTCCTACGAGCAGTACTTC	CASSFGPSGRSSYEQYF
TRBV19	TRBD2	TRBJ2-1	few	TGTGCCGCCTCCGGGACTAGTTGGGGCAATGAGCAGTTCTTC	CAASGTSWGNEQFF
TRBV28	NA	TRBJ2-3	NA	TGTGCCAGCAGTTTAAATACGCAGTATTTT	CASSLNTQYF
TRBV2	TRBD1	TRBJ2-6	few	TGTGCCAGCAGTGGGGGGACAGCCCGATCTGGGGCCAACGTCCTGACTTTC	CASSGGTARSGANVLTF
TRBV11-2	NA	TRBJ1-1	NA	TGTGCCAGCAGGGGCGGTAGGAATCAAAACACTGAAGCTTTCTTT	CASRGGRNQNTEAFF
TRBV7-2	NA	TRBJ2-3	few	TGTGCCAGCAGCTTAGCGTCTCTCACAGATACGCAGTATTTT	CASSLASLTDTQYF
TRBV7-2	NA	TRBJ2-5	NA	TGTGCCAGCAGCTTCCAAGCGGAAGAGACCCAGTACTTC	CASSFQAEETQYF
TRBV5-1	NA	TRBJ2-2	few	TGCGCCAGCAGCCTCGTGGCCGGGGAGCTGTTTTTT	CASSLVAGELFF
TRBV15	NA	TRBJ2-6	few	TGTGCCACCAGCAGAGAACACAGGGCTGGGGCCAACGTCCTGACTTTC	CATSREHRAGANVLTF
TRBV19	NA	TRBJ2-1	few	TGTGCCAGTAGCACAAAATCGGACCCCTTCCGCAATGAGCAGTTCTTC	CASSTKSDPFRNEQFF
TRBV7-6	NA	TRBJ2-1	NA	TGTGCCAGCAGCTGGGGGACGAACAATGAGCAGTTCTTC	CASSWGTNNEQFF
TRBV19	TRBD1	TRBJ1-5	few	TGTGCCAGTAGTCCCTCCGACAGGGTAATAGGGTCGATGGGCAATCAGCCCCAGCATTTT	CASSPSDRVIGSMGNQPQHF
TRBV7-3	TRBD1	TRBJ2-7	NA	TGTGCCAGCAGCCCAATACAGGGGGGTGTGGACGAGCAGTACTTC	CASSPIQGGVDEQYF
TRBV6-5	NA	TRBJ2-5	NA	TGTGCCAGCAGTGACTTGAGTACGGAGACCCAGTACTTC	CASSDLSTETQYF